This TCR beta chain was sequenced during a study of blood T cell repertoires in COVID-19. Whole-study context: The study drew acute and convalescent COVID-19 samples from the United States, Italy and Spain. PBMCs, B-cell-depleted T cells, or T cells were the source of the cDNA or gDNA that made up the material.

The CDR3 extends over 18 amino acids. The V gene end was trimmed by 3 bases and the J gene end by 5 bases; junction bases not matched to a gene: 14. CDR1 is LGHNA and CDR2 is YNFKEQ in the germline V gene. The authors' processing: Quantification of nucleated cells was approximated via reference gene primer amplification. The method was immunoSEQ multiplex PCR; TCRdb's version includes in-frame clones alone and lacks a portion of them. D and trimming come from the DNA, and the V and J calls and clone size come from that table. The table shows approximately 110,000 clones, with 60% to 80% occurring only once. Enrolment of Seattle patients took place during active infection, and they were followed longitudinally.

This sequence originates from a man aged 80 or over with COVID-19, enrolled during active disease. Material for sequencing was peripheral blood. J is TRBJ1-5 and V is TRBV4-2; 9 positions agree with TRBD1. The DNA for the CDR3 is TGTGCCAGCAGCCATTCTAACGGCCCGGGACAGGGCGATCAGCCCCAGCATTTT. It yields the protein CASSHSNGPGQGDQPQHF.